This paragraph covers one TCR beta chain sequence. What it recognizes is unknown. The primer mix had 60 Vbeta and 13 Jbeta primers. TCRdb's table, derived via immunoSEQ multiplex PCR, lists solely in-frame clones and lacks some. Of about 190,000 clones in the sample, 85% to 90% were seen once. This entry belongs to a study of cytomegalovirus exposure and HLA in healthy donors. V was trimmed by 6 bases and J by 2 bases, leaving 17 bases between them. Germline values: CDR1 MDHEN, CDR2 SYDVKM. This CDR3 is built from 15 residues. Study-wide points: For most subjects, TCR beta sequences were reported to predict HLA-A and HLA-B alleles with accuracy. Several of the most significant clusters were apparently associated with common viral pathogens in a later analysis.

Material for sequencing was PBMCs. The V and J genes are TRBV28 and TRBJ2-7; D unresolved. The TCR originated in a man younger than 40 in good health and CMV-seronegative. CDR3 amino acids: CASRPPGTLAYEQYF. CDR3 nucleotides: TGTGCCAGCAGACCACCCGGAACCCTAGCCTACGAGCAGTACTTC.